The 26 T cell receptor beta chains listed next were all sequenced from one sample in a study of a mutant IDH1 vaccine in newly diagnosed glioma. Stated time point: week 5, during vaccination. Mutant IDH1 20-mer peptide, at 300 ug, made up each vaccine dose, with topical imiquimod. Their target antigens are unknown. Profiled with immunoSEQ multiplex PCR; TCRdb holds only in-frame clones, not every one. The table shows roughly 72,000 clones, with 90% to 95% occurring only once. This material consisted of PBMCs, taken from a glioma patient whose treatment included an IDH1 peptide vaccine. The receptor source for this set is a woman aged 45-60 years with glioma.

This chain joins TRBV11-2 and TRBJ2-7, with 9 nucleotides matching TRBD1. The CDR3 extends over 15 amino acids. J was trimmed by 5 bases and V by 6 bases; bases with no gene match: 11. Germline CDR1 SGHAT, CDR2 FQNNGV. The CDR3 DNA sequence: TGTGCCAGCAGGGCACCGGGACAGGGTTCCGACGAGCAGTACTTC. Its translation is CASRAPGQGSDEQYF.

The chain has TRBV5-4 and TRBJ1-6; the D is unclear. The CDR3 sequence is 16 residues long. Germline values: CDR1 SGHNT, CDR2 YYREEE (reference sequence). V lost 4 bases, J lost 2 bases, and 13 bases lay in between. The CDR3 nucleotides are TGTGCCAGCAGCCTTGACACGGCTCCCTATAATTCACCCCTCCACTTT. This gives the protein CASSLDTAPYNSPLHF.

This rearrangement joins TRBV28 to TRBJ1-2; D gene ambiguous. CDR3 length equals 15 residues. Germline-derived CDR1 and CDR2 are MDHEN and SYDVKM. Trimming cost V 6 bases and J 0 bases, with 14 bases left between them. CDR3 coding DNA: TGTGCCAGCAGCTTAAACAGCTTAGCTAACTATGGCTACACCTTC. It encodes CASSLNSLANYGYTF.

This clone appeared once. J is TRBJ1-3 and V is TRBV7-2, with D hard to call. The CDR3 consists of 16 residues. Between the trimmed V and J ends, which lost 0 bases and 0 bases, there was a span of 9 bases. The germline V gene encodes CDR1 SGHTA and CDR2 FQGNSA. CDR3 in amino acids: CASSLAAHSSGNTIYF. The CDR3 coding sequence is TGTGCCAGCAGCTTAGCGGCACACTCCTCTGGAAACACCATATATTTT.

V and J are TRBV27 and TRBJ2-1, with 12 bases that match TRBD2. The CDR3 runs to 15 residues. Looked up from germline, CDR1 is MNHEY and CDR2 is SMNVEV (reference sequence). V was clipped by 5 bases and J by 2 bases; unmatched bases: 1. This CDR3 is CASSRLAGAYNEQFF. The CDR3 region has the DNA TGTGCCAGCAGTAGACTAGCGGGAGCCTACAATGAGCAGTTCTTC.

This clone was detected once. CDR3: CASSLGLAGAGYEQYF. The DNA for the CDR3 is TGTGCCAGCAGTTTGGGACTAGCGGGAGCGGGATACGAGCAGTACTTC. The chain carries TRBV27 and TRBJ2-7; 14 nucleotides align to TRBD2. CDR3 length: 16 amino acids. Per germline, CDR1 MNHEY and CDR2 SMNVEV (reference sequence). After removal of 3 bases from V and 4 bases from J, the junction contained 5 bases not matched to a gene.

The rearrangement links TRBV20-1 to TRBJ1-2; no definite D call. CDR1 is DFQATT, CDR2 SNEGSKA, per germline (reference sequence). The CDR3 sequence is 11 residues long. The V end was cut by 3 bases, the J end by 4 bases, with 6 bases between. CDR3 sequence reads: CSARVGYGYTF. The DNA of the CDR3 is TGCAGTGCTAGGGTCGGCTATGGCTACACCTTC.

V and J are TRBV5-1 and TRBJ2-7, with 12 nucleotides matching TRBD2. Trimming cost V 3 bases and J 4 bases; bases outside gene matches: 5. CDR1 and CDR2 from the germline V gene are SGHRS and YFSETQ. The CDR3 contains 15 residues. This chain's CDR3 is CASSSTGLAGYEQYF. As DNA, the CDR3 is TGCGCCAGCAGCTCCACCGGACTAGCGGGATACGAGCAGTACTTC. The whole variable domain, remainder taken from reference TRBV5-1 and TRBJ2-7, is KAGVTQTPRYLIKTRGQQVTLSCSPISGHRSVSWYQQTPGQGLQFLFEYFSETQRNKGNFPGRFSGRQFSNSRSEMNVSTLELGDSALYLCASSSTGLAGYEQYFGPGTRLTVT.

CDR3 protein: CASSPRQGVNTEAFF. CDR3 sequence (DNA): TGTGCCAGCAGCCCGAGACAGGGGGTGAACACTGAAGCTTTCTTT. This sequence joins TRBV7-9 and TRBJ1-1; TRBD1 agrees at 9 bases. Germline lookup yields CDR1 SEHNR and CDR2 FQNEAQ (reference sequence). Trimming removed 5 bases from V and 0 bases from J; junction bases left unmatched: 4. CDR3 size: 15 residues.

The rearrangement links TRBV27 to TRBJ2-5; 9 bases align to TRBD2. The CDR3 totals 17 residues. J was trimmed by 0 bases and V by 6 bases; bases with no gene match: 11. CDR1 and CDR2 from the germline V gene are MNHEY and SMNVEV (reference sequence). This CDR3 reads CASSPWASGVYQETQYF. Here the CDR3 DNA reads TGTGCCAGCAGCCCTTGGGCTAGCGGGGTGTACCAAGAGACCCAGTACTTC.

This clone was detected only once. The V call is TRBV7-3, the J call TRBJ1-2; 9 positions match TRBD1. This CDR3 has 17 amino acids. Germline V CDR1 and CDR2: SGHTA, FQGTGA. J lost 2 bases, V lost 2 bases, and 9 bases had no gene match. The CDR3 DNA is TGTGCCAGCAGCTTACCTACAGGGGGCGGGTTCAACTATGGCTACACCTTC. This sequence encodes CASSLPTGGGFNYGYTF.

J is TRBJ1-2 and V is TRBV6-6; D might be TRBD1 (5 bases). The CDR3 spans 15 residues. Germline CDR1 MNHNY, CDR2 SVGAGI (reference sequence). Trimming removed 4 bases from V and 7 bases from J, with 19 bases in between. The CDR3, as DNA: TGTGCCAGCAGTTTACGGTCCCCCGGGGCTGGTGGCTACACCTTC. The encoded protein is CASSLRSPGAGGYTF.

The CDR3 spells CSVVGGTATYEQYF. CDR3 coding DNA: TGCAGCGTTGTAGGCGGGACGGCAACCTACGAGCAGTACTTC. This sequence joins TRBV29-1 and TRBJ2-7, with D maybe TRBD2 (6 bases). The V end lost 4 bases, the J end lost 2 bases, and 15 bases lay between the germline ends. This CDR3 has 14 amino acids. Per germline, CDR1 SQVTM and CDR2 ANQGSEA.

The chain couples TRBV6-5 to TRBJ2-3; no clear D. Trimming cost V 0 bases and J 2 bases, with 6 bases left between them. Per germline, CDR1 MNHEY and CDR2 SVGAGI. The CDR3 sequence is 14 residues long. CDR3 DNA sequence: TGTGCCAGCAGTTACTCCTCACACACAGATACGCAGTATTTT. Its protein product is CASSYSSHTDTQYF.

The count of this clone is one. The J gene is TRBJ2-7, the V gene TRBV20-1; tentatively, D is TRBD1 (6 bases). Per the germline V gene, CDR1 is DFQATT and CDR2 is SNEGSKA (reference sequence). The V end was cut by 6 bases, the J end by 4 bases, with 10 bases between. CDR3 length equals 11 residues. The CDR3 here is CSAPDRYEQYF. For the CDR3, the DNA is TGCAGTGCCCCGGACAGATACGAGCAGTACTTC.

This chain uses TRBV5-8 with TRBJ1-5; D is possibly TRBD1 (6 bases). Looked up from germline, CDR1 is SGHTS and CDR2 is YDEGEE. V was clipped by 3 bases and J by 7 bases, with 11 bases between them. The CDR3 runs 13 residues. CDR3 sequence reads: CASSSRGGQPQHF. CDR3 sequence (DNA): TGTGCCAGCAGCTCTAGGGGGGGACAGCCCCAGCATTTT.

The chain is built from TRBV19 and TRBJ2-1; D uncertain. V was trimmed by 1 base and J by 1 base, leaving 8 bases between them. The germline CDR1 and CDR2 sequences are LNHDA and SQIVND (reference sequence). The CDR3 runs to 15 residues. CDR3 DNA: TGTGCCAGTAGTATAGCCCGTTTATCCTACAATGAGCAGTTCTTC. Residues: CASSIARLSYNEQFF.

The rearrangement uses TRBV15 and TRBJ2-7; no definite D call. The germline V and J ends were trimmed by 2 bases and 3 bases, with 14 bases remaining between them. Per germline, CDR1 LNHNV and CDR2 YYDKDF (reference sequence). CDR3 length: 15 amino acids. Here the CDR3 DNA reads TGTGCCACCAGCAGAACGGCAGGTTTTCTCTACGAGCAGTACTTC. Translated, it gives CATSRTAGFLYEQYF.

The chain uses TRBV5-1 and TRBJ2-7; the D gene is possibly TRBD2 (6 bases). V was pared by 5 bases and J by 3 bases, with 12 bases between. The germline CDR1 and CDR2 sequences are SGHRS and YFSETQ. This CDR3 spans 13 amino acids. The CDR3, as DNA: TGCGCCAGCAGTTCGGGGGAGAGCTACGAGCAGTACTTC. Its protein product is CASSSGESYEQYF. Supplemented by reference TRBV5-1 and TRBJ2-7, the full variable domain reads KAGVTQTPRYLIKTRGQQVTLSCSPISGHRSVSWYQQTPGQGLQFLFEYFSETQRNKGNFPGRFSGRQFSNSRSEMNVSTLELGDSALYLCASSSGESYEQYFGPGTRLTVT.

The V gene is TRBV28, the J gene TRBJ2-3; maybe TRBD2 (6 bases). The length of the CDR3 is 16 residues. V gave up 6 bases and J gave up 0 bases, with 16 bases separating them. Germline CDR1 MDHEN, CDR2 SYDVKM. CDR3 in DNA: TGTGCCAGCAGACTCGGGCTAGCGACTAGCACAGATACGCAGTATTTT. Its translation: CASRLGLATSTDTQYF.

The chain has TRBV27 and TRBJ1-5; D remains ambiguous. Germline CDR1 is MNHEY and CDR2 is SMNVEV (reference sequence). Trimming shortened V by 7 bases and J by 2 bases, and 6 bases separated the two germline ends. CDR3 size: 12 residues. This CDR3 reads CASTTGNQPQHF. The DNA for the CDR3 is TGTGCCAGCACGACTGGCAATCAGCCCCAGCATTTT.

This clone was picked up a small number of times. The V and J genes are TRBV10-3 and TRBJ2-3, with D maybe TRBD2 (5 bases). Per the germline V gene, CDR1 is ENHRY and CDR2 is SYGVKD. Trimming pared 0 bases from V and 2 bases from J, leaving 9 bases between. CDR3 length: 15 residues. This chain's CDR3 is CAISESRTFTDTQYF. CDR3 DNA: TGTGCCATCAGTGAGTCACGGACTTTCACAGATACGCAGTATTTT.

The chain links TRBV7-2 to TRBJ1-5; TRBD1 matches 7 bases. This CDR3 comprises 15 residues. Germline CDR1 and CDR2: SGHTA and FQGNSA. Trimming took 1 base from V and 4 from J; bases not matched to a gene: 4. CDR3 DNA sequence: TGTGCCAGCAGCTTAGGAGGGACAGATAATCAGCCCCAGCATTTT. The encoded protein is CASSLGGTDNQPQHF.

The rearrangement uses TRBV19 and TRBJ2-1; a weak D match, TRBD2 (6 bases). Germline V gene sequence: CDR1 LNHDA, CDR2 SQIVND (reference sequence). This CDR3 comprises 14 residues. V lost 4 bases and J 9 bases, leaving 16 bases between the germline ends. DNA for the CDR3: TGTGCCAGTAGTAGTTCGTTGGGGGGAGGTGAGCAGTTCTTC. It specifies CASSSSLGGGEQFF.

In this sample, this clone turned up once. This chain connects TRBV29-1 to TRBJ2-1; the D gene is possibly TRBD1 (6 bases). This CDR3 spans 14 amino acids. Germline CDR1 SQVTM, CDR2 ANQGSEA. V was shortened by 7 bases and J by 5 bases, with 18 bases between the two germline ends. The CDR3: CSASGAAKNNEQFF. CDR3 sequence (DNA): TGCAGCGCGTCAGGGGCTGCTAAGAACAATGAGCAGTTCTTC.

The gene calls are TRBV28 and TRBJ2-1, with 10 bases aligning to TRBD2. The J segment lost 4 bases and the V segment lost 4 bases, leaving 10 bases of the junction unmatched. Per the germline V gene, CDR1 is MDHEN and CDR2 is SYDVKM. The CDR3 extends over 17 amino acids. The CDR3 sequence is CASSSFSSSGGYNEQFF. The CDR3 DNA reads as TGTGCCAGCAGTTCCTTTTCCTCTAGCGGGGGTTACAATGAGCAGTTCTTC. The whole variable domain, remainder taken from reference TRBV28 and TRBJ2-1, is DVKVTQSSRYLVKRTGEKVFLECVQDMDHENMFWYRQDPGLGLRLIYFSYDVKMKEKGDIPEGYSVSREKKERFSLILESASTNQTSMYLCASSSFSSSGGYNEQFFGPGTRLTVL.